This T cell receptor (beta chain) was profiled in a study of T cell changes during pregnancy in multiple sclerosis. Trimming removed 5 bases from V and 10 bases from J, with 11 bases in between. CDR3 length equals 11 residues. Germline-derived CDR1 and CDR2 are KGHSH and LQKENI. Measured with immunoSEQ multiplex PCR; TCRdb has only the in-frame clones, and not every one. The sample yields 70,000 to 95,000 clones, about 89% seen once. The chain couples TRBV18 to TRBJ1-1; unclear D gene. Sequencing was performed on CD4+ T cells from peripheral blood mononuclear cells, taken in the second trimester of pregnancy. The sequence was obtained from a female donor with multiple sclerosis, enrolled in a pregnancy study. For the CDR3, the DNA is TGTGCCAGCTCAGGAGGGTCCGCAGCTTTCTTT. This translates into CASSGGSAAFF.